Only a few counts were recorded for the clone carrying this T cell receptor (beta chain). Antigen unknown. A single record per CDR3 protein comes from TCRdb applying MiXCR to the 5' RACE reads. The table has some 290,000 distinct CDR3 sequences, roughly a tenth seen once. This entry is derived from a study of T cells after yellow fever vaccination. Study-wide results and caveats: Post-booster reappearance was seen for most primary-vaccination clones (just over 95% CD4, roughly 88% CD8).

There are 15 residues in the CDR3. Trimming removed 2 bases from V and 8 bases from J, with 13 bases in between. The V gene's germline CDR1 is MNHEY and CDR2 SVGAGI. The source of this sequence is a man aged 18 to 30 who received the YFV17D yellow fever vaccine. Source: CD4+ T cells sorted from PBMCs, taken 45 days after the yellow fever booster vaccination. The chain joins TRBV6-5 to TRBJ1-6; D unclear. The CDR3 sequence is CASSYEGSLDSPLHF. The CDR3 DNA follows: TGTGCCAGCAGTTACGAGGGCTCGCTGGATTCACCCCTCCACTTT.